This T cell receptor beta chain originates from a study of cytotoxic CD8 clonotypes in ibrutinib-treated CLL. Study-level information: Following a median roughly 13 months of treatment, with a range of 6 to 36, response samples were taken.

Produced via immunoSEQ multiplex PCR; TCRdb's table is partial and in-frame only. The sample holds about 130,000 clones, over 75% seen once. The V end lost 3 bases, the J end lost 7 bases, and 20 bases lay between the germline ends. The CDR3 runs 16 residues. Germline V gene lookup returns CDR1 SGHRS and CDR2 YFSETQ. This chain links TRBV5-1 with TRBJ2-1; maybe TRBD1 (6 bases). The sequencing used PBMCs, collected after 24 months of ibrutinib treatment. This sequence was found in a human donor with chronic lymphocytic leukemia. The CDR3 protein is CASSSYDDRDKNEQFF. Written as DNA, the CDR3 is TGCGCCAGCAGCTCATACGATGATCGGGACAAGAATGAGCAGTTCTTC.